This TCR beta chain was found in a study of blood T cells in healthy people across ages. Study-level findings and limits: Per million T cells, TCR beta diversity dropped about linearly as age rose. Among long-lived donors, naive CD4+ cells were more numerous and diversity higher than in aged donors.

Notes on this clonotype: Its antigen remains unidentified.

It was with a sample-barcoded 5' primer and a J-beta primer mix that a second PCR of roughly 7 to 11 cycles was run. Carrying 12 random nucleotides, a template-switch adaptor labeled each individual cDNA molecule. One entry per CDR3 protein, called by TCRdb with MiXCR from the 5' RACE reads. The profile covers around 1,100,000 distinct CDR3 sequences, with roughly two fifths appearing a single time and approximately 14% taken by the ten largest. This CDR3 is 13 amino acids long. V shed 5 bases and J shed 8 bases, with 14 bases lying between them. Germline CDR1 and CDR2: MDHEN and SYDVKM. V and J are TRBV28 and TRBJ2-3; D is uncertain. The sequenced sample consisted of blood. The clonotype originates from a man between 18 and 35 years old in good health. The CDR3 coding sequence is TGTGCCAGCAGTCCCGTCGCCCTTGGTACGCAGTATTTT. The encoded protein is CASSPVALGTQYF.